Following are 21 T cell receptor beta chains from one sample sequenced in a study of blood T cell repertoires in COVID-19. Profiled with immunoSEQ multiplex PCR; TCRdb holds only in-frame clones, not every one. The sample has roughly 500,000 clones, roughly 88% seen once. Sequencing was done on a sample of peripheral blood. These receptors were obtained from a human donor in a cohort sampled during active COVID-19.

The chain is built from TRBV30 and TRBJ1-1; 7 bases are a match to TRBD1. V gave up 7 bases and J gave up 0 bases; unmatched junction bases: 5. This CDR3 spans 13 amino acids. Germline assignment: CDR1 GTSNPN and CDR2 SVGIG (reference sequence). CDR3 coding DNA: TGTGCCTCTAGTAGGGGGCTGAACACTGAAGCTTTCTTT. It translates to CASSRGLNTEAFF. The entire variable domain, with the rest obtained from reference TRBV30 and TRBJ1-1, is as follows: SQTIHQWPATLVQPVGSPLSLECTVEGTSNPNLYWYRQAAGRGLQLLFYSVGIGQISSEVPQNLSASRPQDRQFILSSKKLLLSDSGFYLCASSRGLNTEAFFGQGTRLTVV.

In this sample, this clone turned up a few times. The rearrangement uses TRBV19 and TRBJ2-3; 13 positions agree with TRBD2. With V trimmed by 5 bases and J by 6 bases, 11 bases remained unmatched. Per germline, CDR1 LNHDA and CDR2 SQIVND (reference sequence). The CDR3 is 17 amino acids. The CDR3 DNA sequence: TGTGCCAGTAGTCTCTCCGGGACTAGCGGGAAGAGGGATACGCAGTATTTT. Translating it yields CASSLSGTSGKRDTQYF.

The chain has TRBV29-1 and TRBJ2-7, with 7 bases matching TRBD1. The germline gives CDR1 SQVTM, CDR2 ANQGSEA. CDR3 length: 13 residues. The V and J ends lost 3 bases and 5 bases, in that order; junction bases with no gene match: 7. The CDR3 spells CSVEGQGVDEQYF. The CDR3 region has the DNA TGCAGCGTTGAGGGGCAGGGGGTTGACGAGCAGTACTTC.

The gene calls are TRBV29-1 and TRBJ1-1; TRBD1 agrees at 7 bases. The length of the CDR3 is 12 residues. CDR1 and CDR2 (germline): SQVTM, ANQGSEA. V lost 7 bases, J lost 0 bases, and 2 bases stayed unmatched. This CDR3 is CSGRGMNTEAFF. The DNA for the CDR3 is TGCAGCGGCAGGGGGATGAACACTGAAGCTTTCTTT.

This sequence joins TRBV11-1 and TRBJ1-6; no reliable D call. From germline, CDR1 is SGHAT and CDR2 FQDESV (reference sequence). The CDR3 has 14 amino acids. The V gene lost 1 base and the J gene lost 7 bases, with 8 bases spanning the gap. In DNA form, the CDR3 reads TGTGCCAGCAGCTTAGGAACGGGGAATTCACCCCTCCACTTT. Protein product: CASSLGTGNSPLHF.

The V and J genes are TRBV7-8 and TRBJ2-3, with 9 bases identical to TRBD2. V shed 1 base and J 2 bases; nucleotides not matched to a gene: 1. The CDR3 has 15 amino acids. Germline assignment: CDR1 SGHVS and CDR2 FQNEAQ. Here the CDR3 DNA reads TGTGCCAGCAGCTTAGTAGCGGGAGCCACAGATACGCAGTATTTT. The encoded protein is CASSLVAGATDTQYF.

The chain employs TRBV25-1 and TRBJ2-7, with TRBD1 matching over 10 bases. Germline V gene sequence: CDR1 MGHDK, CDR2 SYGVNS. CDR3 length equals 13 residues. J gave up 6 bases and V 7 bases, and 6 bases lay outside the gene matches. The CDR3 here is CASIGTGAREQYF. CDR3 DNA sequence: TGTGCCAGCATTGGGACAGGGGCACGCGAGCAGTACTTC.

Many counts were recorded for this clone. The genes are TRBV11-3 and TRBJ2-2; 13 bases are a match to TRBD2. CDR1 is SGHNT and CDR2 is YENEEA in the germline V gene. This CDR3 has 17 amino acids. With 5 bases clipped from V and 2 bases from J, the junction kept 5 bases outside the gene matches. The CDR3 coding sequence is TGTGCCAGCAGCCAGGGACTAGCGGGATCAAACACCGGGGAGCTGTTTTTT. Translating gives CASSQGLAGSNTGELFF.

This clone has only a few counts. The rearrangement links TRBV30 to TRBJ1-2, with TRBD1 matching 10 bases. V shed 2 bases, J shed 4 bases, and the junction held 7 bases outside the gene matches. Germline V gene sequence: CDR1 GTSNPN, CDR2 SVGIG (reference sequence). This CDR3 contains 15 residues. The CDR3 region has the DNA TGTGCCTGGAGTCCCCGGACAGGGGGTATCTATGGCTACACCTTC. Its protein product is CAWSPRTGGIYGYTF.

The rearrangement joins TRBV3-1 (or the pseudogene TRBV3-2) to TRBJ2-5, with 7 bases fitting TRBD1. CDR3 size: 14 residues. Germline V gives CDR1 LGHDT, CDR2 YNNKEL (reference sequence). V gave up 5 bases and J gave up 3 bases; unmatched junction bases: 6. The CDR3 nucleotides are TGTGCCAGCAGCTCGACAGGGTCGGAAGAGACCCAGTACTTC. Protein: CASSSTGSEETQYF.

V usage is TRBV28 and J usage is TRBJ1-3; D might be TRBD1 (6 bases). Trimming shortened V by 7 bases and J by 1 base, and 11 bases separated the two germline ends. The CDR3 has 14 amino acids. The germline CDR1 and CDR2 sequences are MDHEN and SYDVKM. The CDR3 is CASIQGVSGNTIYF. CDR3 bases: TGTGCCAGCATACAGGGAGTATCTGGAAACACCATATATTTT.

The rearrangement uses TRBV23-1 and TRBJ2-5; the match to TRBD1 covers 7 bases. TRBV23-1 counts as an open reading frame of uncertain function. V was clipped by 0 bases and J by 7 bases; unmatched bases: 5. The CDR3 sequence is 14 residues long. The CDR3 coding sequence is TGCGCCAGCAGTCAATCGGGCAGGGGGTTGACCCAGTACTTC. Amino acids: CASSQSGRGLTQYF.

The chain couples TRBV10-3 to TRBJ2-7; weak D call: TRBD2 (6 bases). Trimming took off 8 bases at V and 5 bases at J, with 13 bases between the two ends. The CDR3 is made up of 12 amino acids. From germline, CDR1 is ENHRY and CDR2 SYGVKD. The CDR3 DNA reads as TGTGCCATCGGGGGGAGCCTTGACGAGCAGTACTTC. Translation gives CAIGGSLDEQYF.

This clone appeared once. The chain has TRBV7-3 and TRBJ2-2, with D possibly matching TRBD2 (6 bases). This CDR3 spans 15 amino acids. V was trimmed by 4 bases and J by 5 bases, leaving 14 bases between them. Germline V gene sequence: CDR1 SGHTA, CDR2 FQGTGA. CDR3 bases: TGTGCCAGCAGCTCGGGGGAGTTCAGGACCGGGGAGCTGTTTTTT. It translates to CASSSGEFRTGELFF.

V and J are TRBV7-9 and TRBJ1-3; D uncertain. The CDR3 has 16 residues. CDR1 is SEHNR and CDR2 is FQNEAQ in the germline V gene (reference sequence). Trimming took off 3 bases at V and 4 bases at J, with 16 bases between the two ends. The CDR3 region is CASSLIAVSGGNTIYF. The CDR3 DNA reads TGTGCCAGCAGCTTGATTGCAGTCTCGGGAGGAAACACCATATATTTT.

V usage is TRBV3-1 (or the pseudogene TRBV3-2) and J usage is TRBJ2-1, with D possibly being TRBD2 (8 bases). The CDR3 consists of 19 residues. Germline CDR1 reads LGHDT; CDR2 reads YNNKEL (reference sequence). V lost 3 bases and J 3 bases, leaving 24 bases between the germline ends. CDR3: CASSHLLAGGAGGYNEQFF. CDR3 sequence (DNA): TGTGCCAGCAGCCATCTTTTGGCCGGGGGGGCAGGGGGCTACAATGAGCAGTTCTTC.

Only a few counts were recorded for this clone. In DNA, the CDR3 is TGTGCCAGCAGTCCCACCGGGACTAGAGGCGAGCAGTACTTC. It encodes CASSPTGTRGEQYF. This chain uses TRBV2 with TRBJ2-7; 8 bases line up with TRBD2. CDR3 length: 14 residues. Germline V CDR1 and CDR2: SNHLY, FYNNEI. Trimming cost V 5 bases and J 6 bases; bases outside gene matches: 9.

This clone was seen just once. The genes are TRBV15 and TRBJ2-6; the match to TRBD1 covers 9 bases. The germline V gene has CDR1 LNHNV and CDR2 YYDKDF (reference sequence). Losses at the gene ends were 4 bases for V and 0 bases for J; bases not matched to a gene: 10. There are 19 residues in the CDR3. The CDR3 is CATSTGTGPRGSGANVLTF. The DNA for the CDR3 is TGTGCCACCAGCACCGGGACAGGGCCTAGGGGCTCTGGGGCCAACGTCCTGACTTTC.

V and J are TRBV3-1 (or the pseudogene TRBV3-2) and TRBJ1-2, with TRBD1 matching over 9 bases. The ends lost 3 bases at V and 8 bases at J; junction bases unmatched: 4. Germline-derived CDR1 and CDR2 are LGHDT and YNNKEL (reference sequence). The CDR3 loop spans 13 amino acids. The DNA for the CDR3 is TGTGCCAGCAGCCAGGGGACAGGGCGGGGCTACACCTTC. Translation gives CASSQGTGRGYTF.

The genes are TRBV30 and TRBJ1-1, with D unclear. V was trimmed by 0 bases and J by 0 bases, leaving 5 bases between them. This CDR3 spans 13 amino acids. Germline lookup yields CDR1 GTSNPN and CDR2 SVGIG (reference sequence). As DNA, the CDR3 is TGTGCCTGGAGTGTAGCTATGAACACTGAAGCTTTCTTT. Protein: CAWSVAMNTEAFF. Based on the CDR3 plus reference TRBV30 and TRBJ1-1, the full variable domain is SQTIHQWPATLVQPVGSPLSLECTVEGTSNPNLYWYRQAAGRGLQLLFYSVGIGQISSEVPQNLSASRPQDRQFILSSKKLLLSDSGFYLCAWSVAMNTEAFFGQGTRLTVV.

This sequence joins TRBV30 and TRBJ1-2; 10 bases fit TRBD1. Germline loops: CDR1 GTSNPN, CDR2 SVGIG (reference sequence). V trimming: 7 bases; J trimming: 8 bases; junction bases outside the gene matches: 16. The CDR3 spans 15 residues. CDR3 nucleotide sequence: TGTGCCTACCGGGGACAGGGGTTTATCGGGGGAGGCTACACCTTC. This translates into CAYRGQGFIGGGYTF.